These 10 T cell receptor beta chains originate from one sample sequenced in a study of regulatory T cells in long-lasting Graves disease. CDR3-region Arm-PCR and iRepertoire HTBI primers produced the TCR beta libraries. One entry per CDR3 protein results from TCRdb running MiXCR on the multiplex PCR reads. The data contain 440,000 or so distinct CDR3 sequences, about 16% of them singletons. Time point meaning: newly diagnosed GD, antithyroid drugs for less than 3 months. After RNA was extracted from PBMCs, the TCR library was made from it. These records were also assigned to another study, of T cells in Graves' hyperthyroidism and ophthalmopathy.

The source material was peripheral blood mononuclear cells (PBMCs), sampled at new diagnosis, from a patient treated with antithyroid drugs. These TCRs come from a woman aged 25 to 39 with Graves disease.

This clonotype appeared many times. The chain couples TRBV29-1 to TRBJ2-3; D uncertain. This CDR3 contains 14 residues. Trimming cost V 3 bases and J 3 bases, with 13 bases left between them. From germline, CDR1 is SQVTM and CDR2 ANQGSEA. CDR3 in DNA: TGCAGCGTTGATTCATGGCAGGAGACAGATACGCAGTATTTT. Residues: CSVDSWQETDTQYF.

In its sample, this clonotype was seen many times. V is TRBV6-2 or TRBV6-3 and J is TRBJ2-1, with 9 positions matching TRBD1. The CDR3 has 15 residues. The germline gives CDR1 MNHEY, CDR2 SVGEGT. V trimming: 8 bases; J trimming: 8 bases; junction bases outside the gene matches: 13. Written as DNA, the CDR3 is TGTGCCAGCCTAGACCCCGGGACAGGGTTCGATGAGCAGTTCTTC. Translating it yields CASLDPGTGFDEQFF.

This clonotype has a count of ten or more. The CDR3 reads CASSEGLAGPTDTQYF. CDR3 coding DNA: TGCGCCAGCAGTGAAGGACTAGCGGGACCCACAGATACGCAGTATTTT. The chain is built from TRBV10-1 and TRBJ2-3; 12 nucleotides line up with TRBD2. J was trimmed by 2 bases and V by 3 bases; bases with no gene match: 3. The CDR3 loop spans 16 amino acids. Germline lookup yields CDR1 WNHNN and CDR2 SYGVQD (reference sequence).

This chain uses TRBV18 with TRBJ1-6, with a tentative D call TRBD1 (6 bases). V lost 6 bases to trimming and J lost 9 bases, with 15 bases between them. The CDR3 consists of 14 residues. Germline V gene sequence: CDR1 KGHSH, CDR2 LQKENI. The DNA for the CDR3 is TGTGCCAGCTCCCCCCGGGGCAGGGGTTCACCCCTCCACTTT. Protein sequence: CASSPRGRGSPLHF.

In this sample, this clonotype turned up many times. This sequence joins TRBV29-1 and TRBJ2-7; D is perhaps TRBD2 (6 bases). The V and J ends lost 5 bases and 2 bases respectively, with 13 bases between them. Germline V gene lookup returns CDR1 SQVTM and CDR2 ANQGSEA. The CDR3 consists of 13 residues. The CDR3 loop reads CSVLSGSTYEQYF. DNA for the CDR3: TGCAGCGTTCTGAGCGGGTCTACCTACGAGCAGTACTTC.

This clonotype was seen once. The chain combines TRBV6-1 with TRBJ2-7; D is unresolved. V dropped 6 bases and J dropped 2 bases, with 20 bases sitting between them. CDR1 and CDR2 (germline): MNHNS, SASEGT. The CDR3 runs 16 residues. CDR3 DNA: TGTGCCAGCAGCCCCCTCGCGAGGATTAGAACCTACGAGCAGTACTTC. It is translated as CASSPLARIRTYEQYF.

The gene calls are TRBV7-2 and TRBJ1-4; tentative D call: TRBD1 (6 bases). This CDR3 spans 15 amino acids. Germline CDR1 SGHTA, CDR2 FQGNSA. The V gene lost 5 bases and the J gene lost 6 bases, with 16 bases spanning the gap. This CDR3 is CASSPGTGADEKLFF. The CDR3, as DNA: TGTGCCAGCAGCCCAGGGACGGGGGCGGATGAAAAACTGTTTTTT.

This clonotype was counted many times. This sequence joins TRBV7-2 and TRBJ2-3; D uncertain. Germline lookup yields CDR1 SGHTA and CDR2 FQGNSA. The CDR3 is 11 residues long. V was shortened by 5 bases and J by 5 bases, with 5 bases between the two germline ends. CDR3 nucleotides: TGTGCCAGCAGCAACGGAGATACGCAGTATTTT. The encoded protein is CASSNGDTQYF.

The J gene is TRBJ1-1, the V gene TRBV12-3 or TRBV12-4, with D perhaps matching TRBD1 (5 bases). V lost 3 bases to trimming and J lost 4 bases, with 12 bases between them. The CDR3 is 14 residues long. The CDR3 loop is CASSLGDGGTEAFF. For the CDR3, the DNA is TGTGCCAGCAGTTTGGGGGATGGGGGCACTGAAGCTTTCTTT.

This clonotype came up many times. V is TRBV7-9 and J is TRBJ1-2, with D possibly matching TRBD1 (5 bases). Trimming pared 5 bases from V and 0 bases from J, leaving 16 bases between. Germline V gene data show CDR1 as SEHNR and CDR2 as FQNEAQ (reference sequence). The length of the CDR3 is 16 residues. This CDR3 is CASSMEGRRPNYGYTF. The CDR3 nucleotides are TGTGCCAGCAGCATGGAGGGGAGGAGGCCTAACTATGGCTACACCTTC.